A selection of T cell receptor beta chains follows, all from one sample in a study of T cell responses to AZD1222 COVID-19 vaccine. Measured with immunoSEQ multiplex PCR; TCRdb has only the in-frame clones, and not every one. The sample lists 65,000 to 80,000 clones; about 80% were seen once. The sample consisted of peripheral blood, taken 28 days after the second AZD1222 dose. The receptor source for this set is an adult who received the AZD1222 COVID-19 vaccine. The CDR3 runs from the conserved cysteine through the conserved F or W. D genes are given only for firm matches. Clone size is not always given. Where it is, it says once, few, many or a class for expanded clones.

>TRBJ2-7|TRBV18|-|-
CASSPPNGGYEQYF
TGTGCCAGCTCACCACCGAACGGGGGCTACGAGCAGTACTTC
>TRBJ1-5|TRBV24-1|TRBD1|-
CATSDLSLNRGGSNQPQHF
TGTGCCACCAGTGATTTATCCTTGAACAGGGGAGGTAGCAATCAGCCCCAGCATTTT
>TRBJ2-1|TRBV27|TRBD2|-
CASSRLAGVGNNEQFF
TGTGCCAGCAGTAGACTAGCGGGAGTCGGGAACAATGAGCAGTTCTTC
>TRBJ1-4|TRBV27|-|-
CASSSFSLGGNEKLFF
TGTGCCAGCAGTTCGTTTAGTCTGGGGGGGAATGAAAAACTGTTTTTT
>TRBJ2-7|TRBV28|TRBD2|-
CASSFRLAGGTFSYEQYF
TGTGCCAGCAGTTTCAGACTAGCGGGAGGCACATTCTCCTACGAGCAGTACTTC
>TRBJ1-1|TRBV6-2/TRBV6-3|TRBD1|-
CASIPREVAGGMTEAFF
TGTGCCAGCATCCCACGAGAAGTAGCAGGGGGCATGACTGAAGCTTTCTTT
>TRBJ2-1|TRBV7-2|-|-
CASSLPPAGEQFF
TGTGCCAGCAGCTTACCGCCCGCAGGAGAGCAGTTCTTC
>TRBJ2-3|TRBV7-2|TRBD2|many
CASSLVAGGDLDTQYF
TGTGCCAGCAGCTTAGTTGCGGGAGGCGACCTGGATACGCAGTATTTT
>TRBJ1-6|TRBV18|TRBD1|-
CASSRSGTGGDSPLHF
TGTGCCAGCTCACGTTCCGGGACAGGGGGCGATTCACCCCTCCACTTT
>TRBJ2-1|TRBV5-1|TRBD2|once
CASSPRPPTSVYNEQFF
TGCGCCAGCAGCCCAAGACCTCCGACTAGCGTTTACAATGAGCAGTTCTTC
>TRBJ1-1|TRBV6-5|-|-
CASSYSKELNTEAFF
TGTGCCAGCAGTTACTCGAAGGAGCTGAACACTGAAGCTTTCTTT
>TRBJ1-3|TRBV9|-|-
CASSVVPSPNTIYF
TGTGCCAGCAGCGTAGTTCCCTCACCAAACACCATATATTTT
>TRBJ1-1|TRBV28|TRBD1|-
CASSPGTGQVEAFF
TGTGCCAGCAGTCCCGGGACAGGGCAGGTTGAAGCTTTCTTT
>TRBJ1-5|TRBV19|-|-
CASKALPNQPQHF
TGTGCCAGTAAGGCCCTCCCCAACCAGCCCCAGCATTTT
>TRBJ1-3|TRBV3-1/TRBV3-2|-|-
CASSLTTGLGNTIYF
TGTGCCAGCAGCCTTACGACCGGACTTGGAAACACCATATATTTT
>TRBJ2-7|TRBV7-2|-|-
CASSLEAGDPYEQYF
TGTGCCAGCAGCTTAGAAGCAGGGGACCCTTACGAGCAGTACTTC
>TRBJ2-7|TRBV5-1|TRBD1|-
CASSADRDYEQYF
TGCGCCAGCAGCGCCGACAGGGACTACGAGCAGTACTTC
>TRBJ1-3|TRBV6-5|-|few
CASSYLGQGNTIYF
TGTGCCAGCAGTTATCTAGGACAGGGAAACACCATATATTTT
>TRBJ2-2|TRBV7-8|TRBD1|-
CASSLMGQGTGELFF
TGTGCCAGCAGCTTAATGGGACAGGGAACCGGGGAGCTGTTTTTT
>TRBJ1-2|TRBV6-2/TRBV6-3|-|-
CASSREGPFYGYTF
TGTGCCAGCAGCCGGGAGGGCCCATTCTATGGCTACACCTTC
>TRBJ1-1|TRBV20-1|-|few
CSASVNTEAFF
TGCAGTGCTAGTGTAAACACTGAAGCTTTCTTT
>TRBJ1-1|TRBV29-1|-|-
CSVPKDSEAFF
TGCAGCGTCCCAAAGGACAGTGAAGCTTTCTTT
>TRBJ1-5|TRBV28|-|-
CASSLDSNQPQHF
TGTGCCAGCAGTTTAGATAGCAATCAGCCCCAGCATTTT
>TRBJ2-2|TRBV12-5|-|-
CASGLDSTGELFF
TGTGCTAGTGGTTTGGACTCCACCGGGGAGCTGTTTTTT
>TRBJ1-1|TRBV4-3|-|-
CASSQGIGQLNTEAFF
TGCGCCAGCAGCCAAGGCATAGGACAATTGAACACTGAAGCTTTCTTT
>TRBJ1-1|TRBV6-5|-|-
CASSYSNRNTEAFF
TGTGCCAGCAGTTACTCGAACCGGAACACTGAAGCTTTCTTT
>TRBJ2-7|TRBV9|-|-
CASSARGPGEQYF
TGTGCCAGCAGCGCGCGAGGGCCGGGGGAGCAGTACTTC
>TRBJ2-1|TRBV7-2|TRBD2|-
CASSVLGTSGLIGYNEQFF
TGTGCCAGCAGCGTACTCGGGACTAGCGGGCTAATAGGGTACAATGAGCAGTTCTTC
>TRBJ2-1|TRBV27|TRBD2|-
CASSPGTSGANEQFF
TGTGCCAGCAGTCCAGGGACTAGCGGGGCCAATGAGCAGTTCTTC
>TRBJ2-7|TRBV4-1|-|few
CASSQTQIYRDYEQYF
TGCGCCAGCAGCCAGACACAGATTTACCGGGACTACGAGCAGTACTTC
>TRBJ2-2|TRBV5-1|-|-
CASSLALDTGELFF
TGCGCCAGCAGCTTGGCGTTGGACACCGGGGAGCTGTTTTTT
>TRBJ2-2|TRBV19|-|few
CASKKAGTGELFF
TGTGCCAGTAAAAAGGCCGGCACCGGGGAGCTGTTTTTT
>TRBJ1-1|TRBV6-2/TRBV6-3|-|-
CASSSYPGRSKTEAFF
TGTGCCAGCAGTTCGTACCCGGGACGTAGTAAGACTGAAGCTTTCTTT
>TRBJ1-6|TRBV24-1|TRBD1|-
CATSDSGQGASSPLHF
TGTGCCACCAGTGATTCCGGACAGGGGGCGAGTTCACCCCTCCACTTT
>TRBJ1-2|TRBV7-2|-|-
CASSLMAGPRGYTF
TGTGCCAGCAGCTTAATGGCGGGCCCTCGGGGCTACACCTTC
>TRBJ1-5|TRBV30|TRBD1|-
CAWSMGQSRDQPQHF
TGTGCCTGGAGTATGGGACAGAGTAGGGATCAGCCCCAGCATTTT
>TRBJ2-3|TRBV27|-|-
CASSLLAVGTDTQYF
TGTGCCAGCAGTTTATTAGCGGTCGGCACAGATACGCAGTATTTT
>TRBJ2-3|TRBV5-4|-|-
CASSSRPYERGQNTDTQYF
TGTGCCAGCAGCTCGCGTCCTTACGAGCGGGGACAGAACACAGATACGCAGTATTTT
>TRBJ2-2|TRBV27|TRBD2|few
CASKPSGTGELFF
TGTGCCAGCAAACCTAGCGGCACCGGGGAGCTGTTTTTT
>TRBJ1-1|TRBV4-3|-|-
CASSQEVGLNTEAFF
TGCGCCAGCAGCCAAGAAGTCGGTCTGAACACTGAAGCTTTCTTT
>TRBJ1-5|TRBV5-4|-|-
CASSTGGVGDQPQHF
TGTGCCAGCAGCACCGGCGGGGTCGGGGATCAGCCCCAGCATTTT
>TRBJ2-5|TRBV6-5|-|once
CASMGQGLIQETQYF
TGTGCCAGCATGGGGCAGGGTCTAATCCAAGAGACCCAGTACTTC
>TRBJ2-1|TRBV7-2|TRBD2|-
CASSLWLAGGYYEQFF
TGTGCCAGCAGCTTATGGCTAGCGGGGGGATATTATGAGCAGTTCTTC
>TRBJ2-7|TRBV5-5|-|-
CASSFTMWTADYEQYF
TGTGCCAGCAGCTTCACGATGTGGACAGCAGACTACGAGCAGTACTTC
>TRBJ2-5|TRBV19|-|-
CASSIPGRDGETQYF
TGTGCCAGTAGTATCCCCGGTCGAGACGGAGAGACCCAGTACTTC
>TRBJ2-7|TRBV6-4|TRBD2|-
CASSDSGPVLTLAGGPHEQYF
TGTGCCAGCAGTGACTCAGGCCCGGTGCTGACACTCGCGGGAGGGCCACACGAGCAGTACTTC
>TRBJ2-5|TRBV19|-|-
CASNKKGRGGETQYF
TGTGCCAGCAACAAAAAAGGGCGGGGTGGAGAGACCCAGTACTTC